Listed here are 4 T cell receptor beta chains from one sample, sequenced in a study of cytomegalovirus exposure and HLA in healthy donors. The PCR ran on 60 Vbeta and 13 Jbeta primers. Using immunoSEQ multiplex PCR, the repertoire was profiled, and TCRdb retains in-frame clones only, with some absent. The table has 150,000 to 200,000 clones, 68% seen once. What was sequenced was PBMCs. Receptors were obtained from a man aged 30-40 years in good health and CMV-seropositive.

The genes are TRBV5-1 and TRBJ1-2, with TRBD1 identical over 7 bases. Germline V gene lookup returns CDR1 SGHRS and CDR2 YFSETQ. CDR3 length: 13 residues. V shed 3 bases and J 6 bases; nucleotides not matched to a gene: 5. The CDR3: CASSYQGVDGYTF. CDR3 sequence (DNA): TGCGCCAGCAGCTACCAGGGGGTGGATGGCTACACCTTC.

This clone was counted a few times. The genes are TRBV6-1 and TRBJ2-5; D not certain. The CDR3 runs 10 residues. V was cut by 8 bases and J by 7 bases, with 8 bases left in between. Germline CDR1 is MNHNS and CDR2 is SASEGT. The CDR3 sequence: CASDSGTQYF. In DNA form, the CDR3 reads TGTGCCAGCGACTCGGGGACCCAGTACTTC.

The chain carries TRBV10-3 and TRBJ2-2, with a weak D call TRBD2 (5 bases). CDR1 and CDR2 from the germline V gene are ENHRY and SYGVKD. Trimming left V 10 bases short and J 7 bases short, with 22 bases between. The CDR3 loop spans 15 amino acids. Here the CDR3 DNA reads TGTGCCACCCGAGAGGGCAGGCAGGAGATCGGGGAGCTGTTTTTT. Translating it yields CATREGRQEIGELFF.

This clone was seen repeatedly, ten times or more. The V gene is TRBV10-1, the J gene TRBJ1-2; D unresolved. CDR3 length: 13 residues. Looked up from germline, CDR1 is WNHNN and CDR2 is SYGVQD (reference sequence). The V and J ends lost 5 bases and 0 bases respectively, with 7 bases between them. In DNA form, the CDR3 reads TGCGCCAGCAGTCCAAATTCTAACTATGGCTACACCTTC. Translated, it gives CASSPNSNYGYTF.